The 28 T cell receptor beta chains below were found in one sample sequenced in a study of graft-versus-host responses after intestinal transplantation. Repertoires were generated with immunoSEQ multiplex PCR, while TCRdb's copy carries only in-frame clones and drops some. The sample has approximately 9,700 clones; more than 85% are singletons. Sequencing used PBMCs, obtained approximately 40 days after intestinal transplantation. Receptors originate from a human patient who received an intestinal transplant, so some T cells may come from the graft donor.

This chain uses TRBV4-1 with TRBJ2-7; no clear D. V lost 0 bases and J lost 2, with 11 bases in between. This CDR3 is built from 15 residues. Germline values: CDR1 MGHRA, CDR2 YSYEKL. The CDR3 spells CASSQDLQDPYEQYF. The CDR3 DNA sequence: TGCGCCAGCAGCCAAGATCTTCAGGACCCCTACGAGCAGTACTTC.

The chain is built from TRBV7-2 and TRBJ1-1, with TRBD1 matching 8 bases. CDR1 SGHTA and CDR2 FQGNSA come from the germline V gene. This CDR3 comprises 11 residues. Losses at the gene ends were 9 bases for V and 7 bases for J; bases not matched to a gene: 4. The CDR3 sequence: CARGQDLEAFF. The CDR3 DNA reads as TGTGCCAGGGGACAGGACCTTGAAGCTTTCTTT.

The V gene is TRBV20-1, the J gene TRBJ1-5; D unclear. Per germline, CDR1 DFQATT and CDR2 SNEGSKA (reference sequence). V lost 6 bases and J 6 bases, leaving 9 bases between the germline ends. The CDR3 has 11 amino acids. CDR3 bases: TGCAGTGCAGGGTTTGGTCAGCCCCAGCATTTT. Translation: CSAGFGQPQHF.

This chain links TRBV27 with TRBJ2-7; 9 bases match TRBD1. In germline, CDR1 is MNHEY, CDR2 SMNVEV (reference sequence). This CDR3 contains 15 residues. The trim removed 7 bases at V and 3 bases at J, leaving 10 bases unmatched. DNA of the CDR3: TGTGCCAGCACAACGAGACAGGGGGGGATCTACGAGCAGTACTTC. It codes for CASTTRQGGIYEQYF.

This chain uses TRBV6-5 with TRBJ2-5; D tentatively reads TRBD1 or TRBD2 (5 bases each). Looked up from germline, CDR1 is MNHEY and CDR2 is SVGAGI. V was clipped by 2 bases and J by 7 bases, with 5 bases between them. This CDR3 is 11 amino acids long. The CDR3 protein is CASSYGGTQYF. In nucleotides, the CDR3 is TGTGCCAGCAGTTACGGGGGGACCCAGTACTTC.

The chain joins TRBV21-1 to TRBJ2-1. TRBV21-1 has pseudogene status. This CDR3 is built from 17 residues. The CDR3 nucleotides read TGTGCCAGCAGCAAAGAGGGCGGCAGGCGAGACTACAATGAGCAGTTCTTC. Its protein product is CASSKEGGRRDYNEQFF.

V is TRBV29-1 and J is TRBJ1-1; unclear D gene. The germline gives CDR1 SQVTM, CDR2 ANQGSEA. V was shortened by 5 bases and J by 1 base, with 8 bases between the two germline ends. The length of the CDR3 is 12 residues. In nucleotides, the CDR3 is TGCAGCGTTTTTCCACAGAACACTGAAGCTTTCTTT. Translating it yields CSVFPQNTEAFF. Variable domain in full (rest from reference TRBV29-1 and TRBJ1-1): SAVISQKPSRDICQRGTSLTIQCQVDSQVTMMFWYRQQPGQSLTLIATANQGSEATYESGFVIDKFPISRPNLTFSTLTVSNMSPEDSSIYLCSVFPQNTEAFFGQGTRLTVV.

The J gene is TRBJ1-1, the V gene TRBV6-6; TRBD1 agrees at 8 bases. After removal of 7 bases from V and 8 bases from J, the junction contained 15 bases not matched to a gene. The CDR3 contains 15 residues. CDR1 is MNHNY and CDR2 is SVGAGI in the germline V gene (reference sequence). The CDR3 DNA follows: TGTGCCAGCATTTTACTCTTTGGACAGGGCACCGAAGCTTTCTTT. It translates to CASILLFGQGTEAFF.

The CDR3 loop is CASSQGGWEGYTF. The CDR3 nucleotides are TGCGCCAGCAGCCAAGGGGGTTGGGAAGGCTACACCTTC. V and J are TRBV4-1 and TRBJ1-2; unclear D gene. Deletions cut 1 base from V and 8 bases from J, with 11 bases between. The CDR3 is 13 amino acids. The germline V gene encodes CDR1 MGHRA and CDR2 YSYEKL.

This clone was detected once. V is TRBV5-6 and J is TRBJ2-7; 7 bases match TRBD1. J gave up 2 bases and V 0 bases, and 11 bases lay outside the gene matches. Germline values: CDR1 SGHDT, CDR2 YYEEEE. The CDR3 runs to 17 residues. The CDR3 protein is CASSLARTRQGTYEQYF. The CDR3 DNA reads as TGTGCCAGCAGCTTGGCTAGGACGAGACAGGGAACCTACGAGCAGTACTTC. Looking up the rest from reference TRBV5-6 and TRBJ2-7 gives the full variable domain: DAGVTQSPTHLIKTRGQQVTLRCSPKSGHDTVSWYQQALGQGPQFIFQYYEEEERQRGNFPDRFSGHQFPNYSSELNVNALLLGDSALYLCASSLARTRQGTYEQYFGPGTRLTVT.

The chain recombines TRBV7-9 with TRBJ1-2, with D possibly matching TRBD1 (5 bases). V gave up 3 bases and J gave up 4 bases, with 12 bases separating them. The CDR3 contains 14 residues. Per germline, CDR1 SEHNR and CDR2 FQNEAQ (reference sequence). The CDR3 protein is CASSFGGYSYGYTF. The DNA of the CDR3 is TGTGCCAGCAGCTTTGGGGGGTATTCCTATGGCTACACCTTC.

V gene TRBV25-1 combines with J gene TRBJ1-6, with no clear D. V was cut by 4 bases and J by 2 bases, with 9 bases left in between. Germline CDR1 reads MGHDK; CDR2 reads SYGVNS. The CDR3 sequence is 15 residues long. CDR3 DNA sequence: TGTGCCAGCAGTGTGGACGGCGCCTATAATTCACCCCTCCACTTT. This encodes CASSVDGAYNSPLHF.

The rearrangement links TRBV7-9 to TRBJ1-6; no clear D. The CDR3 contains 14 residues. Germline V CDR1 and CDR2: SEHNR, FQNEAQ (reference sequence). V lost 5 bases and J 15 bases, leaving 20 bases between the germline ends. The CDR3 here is CASSPLSGIPNLHF. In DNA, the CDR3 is TGTGCCAGCAGCCCCCTGAGCGGCATTCCTAACCTCCACTTT.

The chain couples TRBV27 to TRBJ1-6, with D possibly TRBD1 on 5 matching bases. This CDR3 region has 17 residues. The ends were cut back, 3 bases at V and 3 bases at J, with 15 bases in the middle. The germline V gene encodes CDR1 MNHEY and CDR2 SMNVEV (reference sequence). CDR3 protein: CASSLGGRVGYNSPLHF. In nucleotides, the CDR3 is TGTGCCAGCAGTTTGGGTGGCAGGGTGGGCTATAATTCACCCCTCCACTTT.

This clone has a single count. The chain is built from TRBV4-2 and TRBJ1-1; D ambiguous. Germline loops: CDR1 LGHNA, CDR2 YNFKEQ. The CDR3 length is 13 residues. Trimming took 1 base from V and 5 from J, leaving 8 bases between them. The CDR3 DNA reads TGTGCCAGCAGCCAAGTTGGAGGGACTGAAGCTTTCTTT. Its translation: CASSQVGGTEAFF.

The CDR3 DNA follows: TGTGCCAGCAGCCCAACACCACGAGGCGATCAGCCCCAGCATTTT. Translated: CASSPTPRGDQPQHF. The rearrangement links TRBV5-4 to TRBJ1-5, with D unresolved. This CDR3 spans 15 amino acids. Germline assignment: CDR1 SGHNT and CDR2 YYREEE (reference sequence). The germline V and J ends were trimmed by 4 bases and 5 bases, with 16 bases remaining between them.

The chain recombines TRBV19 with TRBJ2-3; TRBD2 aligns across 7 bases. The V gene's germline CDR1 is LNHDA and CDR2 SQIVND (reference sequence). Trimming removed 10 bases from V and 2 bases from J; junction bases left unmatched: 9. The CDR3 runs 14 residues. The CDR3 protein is CATALADLTDTQYF. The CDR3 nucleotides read TGTGCCACCGCCCTAGCGGACCTCACAGATACGCAGTATTTT.

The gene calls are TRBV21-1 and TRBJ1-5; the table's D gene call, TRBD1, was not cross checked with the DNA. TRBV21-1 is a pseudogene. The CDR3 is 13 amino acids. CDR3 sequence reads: CASSRQCLQPQHF. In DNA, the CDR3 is TGTGCCAGCAGCCGACAGTGTCTTCAGCCCCAGCATTTT.

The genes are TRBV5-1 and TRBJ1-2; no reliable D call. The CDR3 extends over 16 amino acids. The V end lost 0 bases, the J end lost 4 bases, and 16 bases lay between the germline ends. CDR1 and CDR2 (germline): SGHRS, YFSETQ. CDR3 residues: CASSLDPGSLSYGYTF. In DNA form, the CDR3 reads TGCGCCAGCAGCTTGGATCCGGGGAGTCTTTCCTATGGCTACACCTTC.

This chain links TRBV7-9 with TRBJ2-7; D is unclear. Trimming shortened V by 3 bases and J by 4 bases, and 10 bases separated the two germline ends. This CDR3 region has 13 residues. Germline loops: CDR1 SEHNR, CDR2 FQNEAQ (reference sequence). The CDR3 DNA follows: TGTGCCAGCAGCTTCCAGACCGAGTACGAGCAGTACTTC. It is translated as CASSFQTEYEQYF.

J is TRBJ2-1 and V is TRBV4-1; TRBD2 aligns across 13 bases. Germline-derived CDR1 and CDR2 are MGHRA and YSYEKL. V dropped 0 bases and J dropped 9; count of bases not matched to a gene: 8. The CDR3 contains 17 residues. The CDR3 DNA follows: TGCGCCAGCAGCCAAGATAGAACTAGCGGGGGGGCGGGTGAGCAGTTCTTC. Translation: CASSQDRTSGGAGEQFF.

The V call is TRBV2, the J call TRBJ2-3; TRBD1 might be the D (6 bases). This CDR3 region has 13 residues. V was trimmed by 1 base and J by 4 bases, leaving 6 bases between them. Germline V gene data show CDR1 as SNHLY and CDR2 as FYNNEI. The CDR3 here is CASSEGGPDTQYF. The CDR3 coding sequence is TGTGCCAGCAGTGAAGGGGGGCCAGATACGCAGTATTTT.

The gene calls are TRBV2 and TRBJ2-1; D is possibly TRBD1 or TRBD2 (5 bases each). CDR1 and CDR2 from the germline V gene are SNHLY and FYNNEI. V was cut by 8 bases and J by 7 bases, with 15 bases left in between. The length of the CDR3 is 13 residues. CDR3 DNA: TGTGCCAGCGGGACGGGGCCGGCTAATGAGCAGTTCTTC. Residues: CASGTGPANEQFF.

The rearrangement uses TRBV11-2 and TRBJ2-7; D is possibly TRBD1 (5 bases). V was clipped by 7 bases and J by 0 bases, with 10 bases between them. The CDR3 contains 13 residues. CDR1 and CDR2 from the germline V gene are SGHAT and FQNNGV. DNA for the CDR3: TGTGCCAGCACCAAACAGGCCTCCTACGAGCAGTACTTC. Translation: CASTKQASYEQYF.

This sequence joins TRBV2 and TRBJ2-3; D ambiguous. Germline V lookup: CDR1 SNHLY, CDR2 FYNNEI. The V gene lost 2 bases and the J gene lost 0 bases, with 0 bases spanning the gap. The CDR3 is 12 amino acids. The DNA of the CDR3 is TGTGCCAGCAGTGAAAGCACAGATACGCAGTATTTT. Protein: CASSESTDTQYF.

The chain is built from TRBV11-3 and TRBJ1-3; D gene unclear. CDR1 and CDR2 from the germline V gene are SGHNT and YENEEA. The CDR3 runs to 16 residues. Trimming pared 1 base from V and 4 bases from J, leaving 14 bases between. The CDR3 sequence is CASSLGSRRYGNTIYF. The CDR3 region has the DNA TGTGCCAGCAGCTTAGGCTCCCGGCGATACGGAAACACCATATATTTT.

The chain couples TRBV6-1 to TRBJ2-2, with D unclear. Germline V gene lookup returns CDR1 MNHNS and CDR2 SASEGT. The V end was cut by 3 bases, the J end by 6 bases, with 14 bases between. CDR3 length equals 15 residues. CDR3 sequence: CASSDRPDPAGELFF. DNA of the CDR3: TGTGCCAGCAGTGACCGCCCTGATCCTGCCGGGGAGCTGTTTTTT.

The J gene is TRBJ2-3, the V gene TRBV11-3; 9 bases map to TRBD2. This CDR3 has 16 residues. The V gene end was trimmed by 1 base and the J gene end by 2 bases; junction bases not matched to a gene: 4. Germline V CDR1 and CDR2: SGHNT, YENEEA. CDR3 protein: CASSLGVAGATDTQYF. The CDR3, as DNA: TGTGCCAGCAGCTTAGGGGTAGCGGGGGCCACAGATACGCAGTATTTT. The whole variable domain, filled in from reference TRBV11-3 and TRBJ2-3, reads EAGVVQSPRYKIIEKKQPVAFWCNPISGHNTLYWYLQNLGQGPELLIRYENEEAVDDSQLPKDRFSAERLKGVDSTLKIQPAELGDSAVYLCASSLGVAGATDTQYFGPGTRLTVL.